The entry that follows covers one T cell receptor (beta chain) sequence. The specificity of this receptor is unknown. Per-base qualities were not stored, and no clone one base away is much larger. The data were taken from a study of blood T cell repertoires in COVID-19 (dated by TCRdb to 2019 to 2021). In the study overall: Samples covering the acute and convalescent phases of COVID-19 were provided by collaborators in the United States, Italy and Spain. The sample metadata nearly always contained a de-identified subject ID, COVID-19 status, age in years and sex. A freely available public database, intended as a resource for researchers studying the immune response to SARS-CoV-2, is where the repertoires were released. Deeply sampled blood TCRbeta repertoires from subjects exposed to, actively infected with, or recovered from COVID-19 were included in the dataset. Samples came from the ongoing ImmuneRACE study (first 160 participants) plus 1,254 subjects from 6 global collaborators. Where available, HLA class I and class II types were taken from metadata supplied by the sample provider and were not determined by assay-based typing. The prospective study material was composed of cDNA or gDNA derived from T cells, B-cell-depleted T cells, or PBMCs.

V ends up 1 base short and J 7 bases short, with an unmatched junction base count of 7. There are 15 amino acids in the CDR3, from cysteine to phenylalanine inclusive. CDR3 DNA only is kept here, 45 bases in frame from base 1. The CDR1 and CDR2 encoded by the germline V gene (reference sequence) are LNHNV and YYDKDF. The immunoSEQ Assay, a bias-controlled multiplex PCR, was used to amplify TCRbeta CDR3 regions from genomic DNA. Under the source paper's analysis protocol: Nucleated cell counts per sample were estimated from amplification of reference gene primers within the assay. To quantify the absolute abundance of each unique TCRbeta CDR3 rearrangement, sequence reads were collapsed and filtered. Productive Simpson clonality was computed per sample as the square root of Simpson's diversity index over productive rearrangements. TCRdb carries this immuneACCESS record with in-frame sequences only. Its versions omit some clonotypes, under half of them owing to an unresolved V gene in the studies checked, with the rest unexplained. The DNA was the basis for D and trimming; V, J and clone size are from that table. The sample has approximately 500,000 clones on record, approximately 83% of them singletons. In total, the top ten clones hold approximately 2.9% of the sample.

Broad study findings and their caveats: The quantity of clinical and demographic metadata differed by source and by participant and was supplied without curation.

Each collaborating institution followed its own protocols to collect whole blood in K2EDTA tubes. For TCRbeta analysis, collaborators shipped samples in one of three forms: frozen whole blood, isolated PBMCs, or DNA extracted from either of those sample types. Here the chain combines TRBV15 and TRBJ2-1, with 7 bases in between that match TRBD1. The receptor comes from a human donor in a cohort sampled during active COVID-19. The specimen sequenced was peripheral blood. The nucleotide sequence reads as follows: TGTGCCACCAGCAGAGGGGACAGACCCACAAATGAGCAGTTCTTC. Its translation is CATSRGDRPTNEQFF.